In its sample, the clone carrying this T cell receptor beta chain was seen a few times. Its matching antigen is unknown. The data were taken from a study of T cells in Graves' hyperthyroidism and ophthalmopathy. Findings and caveats of the study: The majority of expanded thyroid clonotypes above 0.001 also appeared in blood. Ophthalmopathy was predicted by the model a median of about six months ahead of onset.

Amplified TCR beta CDR3 regions derived from RNA transcripts. RT-PCR in the first round (using the HTBI primer set) targeted the TCR CDR3. Each CDR3 protein gets one entry after TCRdb re-called the multiplex PCR reads with MiXCR. In the table there are around 800,000 distinct CDR3 sequences, more than 30% of which are singletons. A patient was excluded if there was uncontrolled infection, other autoimmune disease, pregnancy or lactation. The sequenced sample consisted of blood. The origin of this receptor is a man aged 18 to 29 with Graves' hyperthyroidism.

The CDR3 protein is CASSFRQGEQYF. DNA of the CDR3: TGTGCCAGCAGCTTCCGACAGGGCGAGCAGTACTTC. The chain couples TRBV7-2 to TRBJ2-7; TRBD1 agrees at 7 bases. V shed 3 bases and J 6 bases; nucleotides not matched to a gene: 2. The CDR3 extends over 12 amino acids. In germline, CDR1 is SGHTA, CDR2 FQGNSA.